This TCR beta chain was recorded in a study of blood T cell repertoires in COVID-19. In the original processing: Reference gene primer amplification yielded estimated nucleated cell counts. Produced via immunoSEQ multiplex PCR; TCRdb's table is partial and in-frame only. The V and J calls and clone size are taken from that table; D and trimming were inferred from the DNA. The table lists about 180,000 clones, 60% to 85% of them singletons. The CDR3 spans 15 residues. V shed 2 bases, J shed 2 bases, and the junction held 4 bases outside the gene matches. Germline V lookup: CDR1 SGHRS, CDR2 YFSETQ. Enrolled during active infection, Seattle patients were then followed longitudinally.

The genes are TRBV5-1 and TRBJ2-3, with 8 bases identical to TRBD2. This clonotype was sampled from a woman in her sixties with COVID-19, enrolled during active disease. Input material: peripheral blood. CDR3 bases: TGCGCCAGCAGCTTAGCGGGAGCCTCCACAGATACGCAGTATTTT. It yields the protein CASSLAGASTDTQYF.